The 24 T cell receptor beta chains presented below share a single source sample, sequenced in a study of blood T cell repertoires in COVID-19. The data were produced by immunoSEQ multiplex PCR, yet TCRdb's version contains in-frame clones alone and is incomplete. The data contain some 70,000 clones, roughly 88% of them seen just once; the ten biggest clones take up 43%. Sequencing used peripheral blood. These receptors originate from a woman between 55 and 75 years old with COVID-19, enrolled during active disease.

The CDR3 protein is CSARDWAGWYF. The CDR3 nucleotides read TGCAGTGCTAGAGATTGGGCAGGGTGGTACTTC. The rearrangement joins TRBV20-1 to TRBJ2-7; a possible D gene is TRBD1 (5 bases). V lost 0 bases, J lost 12 bases, and 12 bases lay in between. Germline values: CDR1 DFQATT, CDR2 SNEGSKA (reference sequence). This CDR3 contains 11 residues.

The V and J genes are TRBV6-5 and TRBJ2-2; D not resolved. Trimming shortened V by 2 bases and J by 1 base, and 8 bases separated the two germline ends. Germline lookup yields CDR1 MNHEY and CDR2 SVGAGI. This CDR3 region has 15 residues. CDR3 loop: CASSYAGLNTGELFF. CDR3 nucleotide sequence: TGTGCCAGCAGTTACGCAGGATTGAACACCGGGGAGCTGTTTTTT.

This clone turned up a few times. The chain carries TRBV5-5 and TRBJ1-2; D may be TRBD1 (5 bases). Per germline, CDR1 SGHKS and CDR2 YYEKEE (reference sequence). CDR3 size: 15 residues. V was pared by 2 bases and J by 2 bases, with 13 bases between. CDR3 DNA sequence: TGTGCCAGCAGCTTCGGGAGGGGAGCGAACTATGGCTACACCTTC. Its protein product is CASSFGRGANYGYTF.

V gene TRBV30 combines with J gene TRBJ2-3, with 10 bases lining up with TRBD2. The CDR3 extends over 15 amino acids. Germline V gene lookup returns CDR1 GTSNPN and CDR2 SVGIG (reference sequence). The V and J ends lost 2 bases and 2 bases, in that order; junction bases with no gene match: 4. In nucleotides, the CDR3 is TGTGCCTGGAGTCTCGGGACTAGCGACACAGATACGCAGTATTTT. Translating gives CAWSLGTSDTDTQYF.

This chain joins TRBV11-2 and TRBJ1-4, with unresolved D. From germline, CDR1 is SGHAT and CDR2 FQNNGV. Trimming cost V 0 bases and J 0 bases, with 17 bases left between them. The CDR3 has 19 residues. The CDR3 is CASSLDRLGVRTTNEKLFF. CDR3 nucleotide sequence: TGTGCCAGCAGCTTAGATCGTCTGGGAGTCCGTACAACTAATGAAAAACTGTTTTTT. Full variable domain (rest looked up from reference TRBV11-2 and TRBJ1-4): EAGVAQSPRYKIIEKRQSVAFWCNPISGHATLYWYQQILGQGPKLLIQFQNNGVVDDSQLPKDRFSAERLKGVDSTLKIQPAKLEDSAVYLCASSLDRLGVRTTNEKLFFGSGTQLSVL.

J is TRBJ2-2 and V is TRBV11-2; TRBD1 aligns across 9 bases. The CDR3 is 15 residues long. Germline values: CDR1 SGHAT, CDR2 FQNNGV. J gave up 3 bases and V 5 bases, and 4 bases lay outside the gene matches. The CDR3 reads CASSDRDRDTGELFF. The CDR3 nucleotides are TGTGCCAGCAGCGACCGGGACAGGGACACCGGGGAGCTGTTTTTT.

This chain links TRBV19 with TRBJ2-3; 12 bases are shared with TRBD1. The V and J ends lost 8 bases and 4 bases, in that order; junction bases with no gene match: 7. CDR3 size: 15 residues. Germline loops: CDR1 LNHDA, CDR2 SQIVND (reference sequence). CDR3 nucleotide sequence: TGTGCCAGTTTGCCGGGACAGGGGGCATCAGATACGCAGTATTTT. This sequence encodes CASLPGQGASDTQYF.

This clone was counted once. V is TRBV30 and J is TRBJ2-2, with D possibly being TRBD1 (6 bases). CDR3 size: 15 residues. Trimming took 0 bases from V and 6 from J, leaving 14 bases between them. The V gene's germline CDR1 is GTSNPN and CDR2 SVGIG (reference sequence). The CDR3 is CAWSVQGRGSGELFF. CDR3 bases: TGTGCCTGGAGTGTGCAAGGCAGGGGTTCCGGGGAGCTGTTTTTT.

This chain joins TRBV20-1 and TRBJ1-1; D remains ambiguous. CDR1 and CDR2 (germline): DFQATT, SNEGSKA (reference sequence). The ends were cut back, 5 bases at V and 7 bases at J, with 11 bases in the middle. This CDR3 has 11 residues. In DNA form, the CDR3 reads TGCAGTGCTTTCCAACAGAATGAAGCTTTCTTT. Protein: CSAFQQNEAFF.

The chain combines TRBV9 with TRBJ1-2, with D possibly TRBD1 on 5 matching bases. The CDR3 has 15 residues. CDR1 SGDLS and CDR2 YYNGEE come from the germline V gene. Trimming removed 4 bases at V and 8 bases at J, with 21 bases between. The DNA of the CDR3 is TGTGCCAGCAGCCCGATAAATGGGCAGGGAAAAGGCTACACCTTC. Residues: CASSPINGQGKGYTF.

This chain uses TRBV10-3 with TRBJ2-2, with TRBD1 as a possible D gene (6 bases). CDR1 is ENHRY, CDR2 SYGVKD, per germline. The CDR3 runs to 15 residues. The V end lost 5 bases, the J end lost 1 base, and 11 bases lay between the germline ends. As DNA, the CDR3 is TGTGCCATCAGTCGGGACACTCTGAACACCGGGGAGCTGTTTTTT. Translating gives CAISRDTLNTGELFF.

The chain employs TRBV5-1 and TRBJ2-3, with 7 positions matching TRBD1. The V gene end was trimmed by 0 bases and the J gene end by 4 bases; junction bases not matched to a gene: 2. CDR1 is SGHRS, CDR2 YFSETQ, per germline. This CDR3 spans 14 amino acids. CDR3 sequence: CASSLGQGADTQYF. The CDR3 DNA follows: TGCGCCAGCAGCTTGGGGCAGGGGGCAGATACGCAGTATTTT.

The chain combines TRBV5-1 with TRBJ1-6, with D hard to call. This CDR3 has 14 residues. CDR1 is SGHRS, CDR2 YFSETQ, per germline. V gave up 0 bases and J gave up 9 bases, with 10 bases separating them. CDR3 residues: CASSLGAAASPLHF. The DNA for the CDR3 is TGCGCCAGCAGCTTGGGGGCAGCAGCTTCACCCCTCCACTTT. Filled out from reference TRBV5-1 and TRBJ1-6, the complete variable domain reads KAGVTQTPRYLIKTRGQQVTLSCSPISGHRSVSWYQQTPGQGLQFLFEYFSETQRNKGNFPGRFSGRQFSNSRSEMNVSTLELGDSALYLCASSLGAAASPLHFGNGTRLTVT.

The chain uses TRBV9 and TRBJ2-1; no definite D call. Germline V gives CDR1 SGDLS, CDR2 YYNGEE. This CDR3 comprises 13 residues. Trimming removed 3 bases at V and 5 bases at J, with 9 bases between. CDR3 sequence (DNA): TGTGCCAGCAGCGCGCAGTTGCACAATGAGCAGTTCTTC. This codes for CASSAQLHNEQFF.

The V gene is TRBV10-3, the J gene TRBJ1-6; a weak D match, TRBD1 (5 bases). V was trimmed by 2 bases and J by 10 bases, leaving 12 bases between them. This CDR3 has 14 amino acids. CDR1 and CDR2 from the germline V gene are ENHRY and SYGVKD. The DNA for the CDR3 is TGTGCCATCAGTGAGGTCGGGGGAGGGTCACCCCTCCACTTT. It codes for CAISEVGGGSPLHF.

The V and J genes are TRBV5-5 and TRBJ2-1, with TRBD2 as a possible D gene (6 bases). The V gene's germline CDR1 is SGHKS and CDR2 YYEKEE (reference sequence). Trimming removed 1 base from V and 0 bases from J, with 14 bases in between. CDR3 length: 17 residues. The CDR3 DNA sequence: TGTGCCAGCAGCTTGTATGCGGCGGGAAGCTCCTACAATGAGCAGTTCTTC. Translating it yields CASSLYAAGSSYNEQFF. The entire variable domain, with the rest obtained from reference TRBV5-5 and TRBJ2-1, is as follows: DAGVTQSPTHLIKTRGQQVTLRCSPISGHKSVSWYQQVLGQGPQFIFQYYEKEERGRGNFPDRFSARQFPNYSSELNVNALLLGDSALYLCASSLYAAGSSYNEQFFGPGTRLTVL.

DNA for the CDR3: TGTGCCAGCAGCCAAGAGCGGGGGGAAAAACTGTTTTTT. Its protein is CASSQERGEKLFF. V usage is TRBV14 and J usage is TRBJ1-4, with a weak D call TRBD1 (5 bases). The CDR3 extends over 13 amino acids. Trimming shortened V by 0 bases and J by 8 bases, and 7 bases separated the two germline ends. The germline CDR1 and CDR2 sequences are SGHDN and FVKESK. The full variable domain, with the rest looked up from reference TRBV14 and TRBJ1-4, is EAGVTQFPSHSVIEKGQTVTLRCDPISGHDNLYWYRRVMGKEIKFLLHFVKESKQDESGMPNNRFLAERTGGTYSTLKVQPAELEDSGVYFCASSQERGEKLFFGSGTQLSVL.

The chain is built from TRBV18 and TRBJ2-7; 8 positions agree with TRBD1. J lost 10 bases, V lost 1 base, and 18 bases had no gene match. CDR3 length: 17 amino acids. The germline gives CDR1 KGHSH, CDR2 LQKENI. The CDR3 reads CASSPLWGAGGDEDQYF. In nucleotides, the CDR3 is TGTGCCAGCTCACCACTGTGGGGGGCAGGGGGCGATGAGGATCAGTACTTC.

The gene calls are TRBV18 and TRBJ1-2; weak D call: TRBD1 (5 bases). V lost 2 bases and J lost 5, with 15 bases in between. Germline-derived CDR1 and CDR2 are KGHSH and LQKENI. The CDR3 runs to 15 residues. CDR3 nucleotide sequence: TGTGCCAGCTCACCATCCCAGGGTAACGGTTATGGCTACACCTTC. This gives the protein CASSPSQGNGYGYTF. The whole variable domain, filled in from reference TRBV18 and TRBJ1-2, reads NAGVMQNPRHLVRRRGQEARLRCSPMKGHSHVYWYRQLPEEGLKFMVYLQKENIIDESGMPKERFSAEFPKEGPSILRIQQVVRGDSAAYFCASSPSQGNGYGYTFGSGTRLTVV.

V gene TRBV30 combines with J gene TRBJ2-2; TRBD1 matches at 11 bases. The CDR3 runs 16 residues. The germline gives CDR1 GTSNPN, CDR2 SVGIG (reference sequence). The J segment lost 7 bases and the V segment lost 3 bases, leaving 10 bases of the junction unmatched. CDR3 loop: CAWSEKRTGGYGELFF. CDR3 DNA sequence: TGTGCCTGGAGCGAAAAACGGACAGGGGGCTACGGGGAGCTGTTTTTT.

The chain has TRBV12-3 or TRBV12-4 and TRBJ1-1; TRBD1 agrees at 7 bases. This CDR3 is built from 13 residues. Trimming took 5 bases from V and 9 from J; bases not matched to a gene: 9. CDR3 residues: CASSQRGDSQAFF. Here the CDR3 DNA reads TGTGCCAGCAGTCAGAGGGGGGACAGCCAAGCTTTCTTT.

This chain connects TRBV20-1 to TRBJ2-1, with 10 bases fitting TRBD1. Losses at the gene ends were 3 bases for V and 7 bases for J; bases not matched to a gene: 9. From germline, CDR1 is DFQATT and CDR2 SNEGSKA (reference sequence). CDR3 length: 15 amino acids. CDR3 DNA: TGCAGTGCTAGTTCCGGGACAGGGGACGGGAATGAGCAGTTCTTC. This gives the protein CSASSGTGDGNEQFF.

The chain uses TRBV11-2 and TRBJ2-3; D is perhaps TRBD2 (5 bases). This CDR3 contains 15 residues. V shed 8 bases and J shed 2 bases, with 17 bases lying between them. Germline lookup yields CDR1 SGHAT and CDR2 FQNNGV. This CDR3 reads CASSREGRPTDTQYF. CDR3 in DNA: TGTGCCAGCTCCCGGGAAGGGCGGCCCACAGATACGCAGTATTTT.

CDR3 sequence reads: CASSLSGTYNEQFF. The CDR3 DNA follows: TGTGCCAGCAGCCTTAGCGGAACCTACAATGAGCAGTTCTTC. The rearrangement links TRBV7-9 to TRBJ2-1; the D gene is possibly TRBD2 (6 bases). Trimming shortened V by 5 bases and J by 2 bases, and 10 bases separated the two germline ends. The length of the CDR3 is 14 residues. CDR1 is SEHNR and CDR2 is FQNEAQ in the germline V gene (reference sequence).